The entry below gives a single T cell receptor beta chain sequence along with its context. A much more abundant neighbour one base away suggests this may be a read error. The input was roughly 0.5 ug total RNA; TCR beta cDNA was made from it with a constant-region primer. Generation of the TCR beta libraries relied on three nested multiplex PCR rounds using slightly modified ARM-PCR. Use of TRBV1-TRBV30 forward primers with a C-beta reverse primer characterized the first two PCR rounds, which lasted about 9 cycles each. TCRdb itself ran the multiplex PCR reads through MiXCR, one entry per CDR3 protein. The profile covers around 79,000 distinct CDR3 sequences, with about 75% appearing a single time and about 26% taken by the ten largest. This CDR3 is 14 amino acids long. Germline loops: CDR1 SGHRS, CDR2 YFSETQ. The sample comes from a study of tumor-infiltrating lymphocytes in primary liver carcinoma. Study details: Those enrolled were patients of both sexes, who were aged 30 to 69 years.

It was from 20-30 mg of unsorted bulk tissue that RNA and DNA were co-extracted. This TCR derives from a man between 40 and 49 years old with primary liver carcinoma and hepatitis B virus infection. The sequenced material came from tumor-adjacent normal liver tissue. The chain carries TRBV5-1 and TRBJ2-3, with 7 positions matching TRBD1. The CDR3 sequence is CASSLGQGMDMQYF. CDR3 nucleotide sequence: TGCGCCAGCAGCTTGGGACAGGGTATGGATATGCAGTATTTT.